The 2 T cell receptor beta chains below all came from one sample that was sequenced in a study of OX40 agonist ivuxolimab in advanced cancers. Here immunoSEQ multiplex PCR was the method, and the copy in TCRdb shows in-frame clones only, minus some. The sample consists of about 110,000 clones, roughly 89% of them appearing once. The sequences come from CD4+ or CD8+ T cells sorted from blood, collected in a trial of the OX40 agonist ivuxolimab. The source is an adult with an advanced solid tumor such as melanoma, head and neck, liver or kidney cancer.

This chain joins TRBV28 and TRBJ2-3; D unclear. Germline V gene data show CDR1 as MDHEN and CDR2 as SYDVKM. V lost 6 bases to trimming and J lost 2 bases, with 6 bases between them. This CDR3 is 12 amino acids long. The chain's CDR3 is CASRPYTDTQYF. CDR3 sequence (DNA): TGTGCCAGCAGGCCTTACACAGATACGCAGTATTTT.

For this clone: The same CDR3 is also encoded by other DNA sequences in this sample. This sequence joins TRBV28 and TRBJ2-3, with 7 bases matching TRBD2. Germline V lookup: CDR1 MDHEN, CDR2 SYDVKM. Germline trimming cut 7 bases from V and 1 base from J; bases unmatched to any gene: 2. The CDR3 is 13 amino acids. CDR3 residues: CASILAGTDTQYF. As DNA, the CDR3 is TGTGCCAGCATCCTAGCGGGCACAGATACGCAGTATTTT.